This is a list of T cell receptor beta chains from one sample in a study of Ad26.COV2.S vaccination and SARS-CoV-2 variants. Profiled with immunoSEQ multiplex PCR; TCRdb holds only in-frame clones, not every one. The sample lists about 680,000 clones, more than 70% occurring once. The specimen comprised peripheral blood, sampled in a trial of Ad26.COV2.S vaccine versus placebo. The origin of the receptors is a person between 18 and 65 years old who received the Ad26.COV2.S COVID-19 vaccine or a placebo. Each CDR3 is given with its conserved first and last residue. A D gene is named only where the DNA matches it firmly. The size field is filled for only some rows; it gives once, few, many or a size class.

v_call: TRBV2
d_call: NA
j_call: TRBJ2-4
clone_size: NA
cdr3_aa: CASSEAEAPKNIQYF
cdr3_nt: TGTGCCAGCAGTGAAGCGGAGGCACCTAAAAACATTCAGTACTTC

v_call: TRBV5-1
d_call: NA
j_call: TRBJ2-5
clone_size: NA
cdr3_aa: CASSFGTGGETQYF
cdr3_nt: TGCGCCAGCAGCTTCGGCACAGGTGGGGAGACCCAGTACTTC

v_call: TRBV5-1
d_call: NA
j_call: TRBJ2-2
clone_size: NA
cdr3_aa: CASSLGVTGELFF
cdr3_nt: TGCGCCAGCAGCTTAGGGGTCACCGGGGAGCTGTTTTTT

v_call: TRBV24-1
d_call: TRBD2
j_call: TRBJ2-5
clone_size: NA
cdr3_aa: CATSDFAGGLAETQYF
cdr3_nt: TGTGCCACCAGTGATTTTGCGGGGGGCTTAGCAGAGACCCAGTACTTC

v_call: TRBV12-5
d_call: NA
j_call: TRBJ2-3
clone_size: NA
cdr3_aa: CASGLGQSTDTQYF
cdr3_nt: TGTGCTAGTGGTTTGGGACAAAGCACAGATACGCAGTATTTT

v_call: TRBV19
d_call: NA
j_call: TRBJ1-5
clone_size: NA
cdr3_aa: CASSTSTTHSNQPQHF
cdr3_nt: TGTGCCAGTAGTACCTCGACAACTCATAGCAATCAGCCCCAGCATTTT

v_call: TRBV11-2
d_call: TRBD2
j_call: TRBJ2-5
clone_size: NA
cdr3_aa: CASSSRLLAGGQETQYF
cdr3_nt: TGTGCCAGCAGCTCCCGTCTGCTAGCGGGGGGACAAGAGACCCAGTACTTC

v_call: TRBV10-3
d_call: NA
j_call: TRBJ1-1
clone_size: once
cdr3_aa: CAISEGFDAVTFF
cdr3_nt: TGTGCCATCAGTGAGGGGTTCGACGCGGTAACTTTCTTT

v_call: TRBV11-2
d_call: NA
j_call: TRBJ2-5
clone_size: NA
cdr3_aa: CASSLGGQETQYF
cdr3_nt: TGTGCCAGCAGCTTGGGTGGACAAGAGACCCAGTACTTC

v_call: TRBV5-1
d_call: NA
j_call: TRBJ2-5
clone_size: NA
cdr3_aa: CASSGGGGETQYF
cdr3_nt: TGCGCCAGCAGCGGCGGAGGGGGGGAGACCCAGTACTTC

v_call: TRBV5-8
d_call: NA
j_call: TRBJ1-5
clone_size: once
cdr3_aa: CASSGSGPQRFNQPQHF
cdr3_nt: TGTGCCAGCAGTGGATCCGGGCCCCAAAGATTCAATCAGCCCCAGCATTTT

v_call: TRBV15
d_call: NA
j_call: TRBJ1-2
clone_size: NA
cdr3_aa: CATSRATESSGYTF
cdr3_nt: TGTGCCACCAGCAGAGCAACAGAATCGTCTGGCTACACCTTC

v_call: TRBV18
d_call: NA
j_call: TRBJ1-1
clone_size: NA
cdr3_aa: CASSRSGIRGNTEAFF
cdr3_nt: TGTGCCAGCTCACGCTCAGGCATCCGCGGGAACACTGAAGCTTTCTTT

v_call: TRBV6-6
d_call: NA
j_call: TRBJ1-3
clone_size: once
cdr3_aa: CASSYSPAWGNTIYF
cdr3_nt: TGTGCCAGCAGTTACTCGCCGGCCTGGGGAAACACCATATATTTT

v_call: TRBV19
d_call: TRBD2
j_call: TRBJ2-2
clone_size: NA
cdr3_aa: CASSRGLAANTGELFF
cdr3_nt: TGTGCCAGTAGTCGTGGACTAGCGGCGAACACCGGGGAGCTGTTTTTT

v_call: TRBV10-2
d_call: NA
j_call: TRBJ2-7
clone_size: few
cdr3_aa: CASTHAEGPSYEQYF
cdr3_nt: TGCGCCAGCACCCACGCAGAGGGTCCCTCCTACGAGCAGTACTTC

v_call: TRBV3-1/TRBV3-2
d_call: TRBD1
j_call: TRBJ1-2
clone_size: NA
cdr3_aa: CASSTPGQVYGYTF
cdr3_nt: TGTGCCAGCAGCACTCCGGGACAGGTCTATGGCTACACCTTC

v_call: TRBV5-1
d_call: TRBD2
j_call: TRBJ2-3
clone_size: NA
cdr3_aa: CASSMTSGRTDTQYF
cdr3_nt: TGCGCCAGCAGCATGACTAGCGGGAGGACAGATACGCAGTATTTT

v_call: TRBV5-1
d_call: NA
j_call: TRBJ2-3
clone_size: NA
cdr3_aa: CASGDVDDTQYF
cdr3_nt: TGCGCCAGCGGGGATGTAGACGATACGCAGTATTTT

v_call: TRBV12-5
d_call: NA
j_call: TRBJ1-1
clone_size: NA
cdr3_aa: CASGFIGRDNTEAFF
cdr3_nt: TGTGCTAGTGGTTTTATAGGACGGGATAACACTGAAGCTTTCTTT

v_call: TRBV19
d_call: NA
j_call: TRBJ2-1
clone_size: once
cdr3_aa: CASSRPAGEQFF
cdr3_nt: TGTGCCAGTAGTCGCCCAGCGGGCGAGCAGTTCTTC

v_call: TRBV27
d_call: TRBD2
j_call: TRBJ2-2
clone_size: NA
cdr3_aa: CASSFLWVAGTGELFF
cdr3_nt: TGTGCCAGCAGTTTCCTCTGGGTAGCGGGAACCGGGGAGCTGTTTTTT

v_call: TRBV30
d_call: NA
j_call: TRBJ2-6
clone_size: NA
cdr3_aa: CAWNPFHSGANVLTF
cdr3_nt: TGTGCCTGGAACCCATTCCACTCTGGGGCCAACGTCCTGACTTTC

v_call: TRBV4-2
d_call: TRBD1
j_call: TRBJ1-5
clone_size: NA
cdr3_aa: CASSQETGSNQPQHF
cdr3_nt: TGTGCCAGCAGCCAAGAGACAGGGTCCAATCAGCCCCAGCATTTT

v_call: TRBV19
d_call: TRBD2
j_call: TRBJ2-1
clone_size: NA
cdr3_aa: CASSIRFGGDEQFF
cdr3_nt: TGTGCCAGTAGTATAAGGTTCGGGGGGGATGAGCAGTTCTTC

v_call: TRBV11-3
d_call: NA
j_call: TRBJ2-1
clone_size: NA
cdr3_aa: CASSVRTVSYNEQFF
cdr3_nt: TGTGCCAGCAGCGTGCGGACAGTCTCCTACAATGAGCAGTTCTTC

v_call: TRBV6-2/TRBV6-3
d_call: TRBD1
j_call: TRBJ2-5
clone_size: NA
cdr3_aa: CASSLWTGTKETQYF
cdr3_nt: TGTGCCAGCAGTCTTTGGACAGGGACCAAAGAGACCCAGTACTTC

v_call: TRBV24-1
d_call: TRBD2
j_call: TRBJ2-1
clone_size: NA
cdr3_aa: CATSPSGARSYNEQFF
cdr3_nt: TGTGCCACCAGCCCTAGCGGGGCGAGGTCCTACAATGAGCAGTTCTTC

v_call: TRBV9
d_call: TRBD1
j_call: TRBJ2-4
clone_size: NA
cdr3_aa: CASNRQGGENIQYF
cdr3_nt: TGTGCCAGCAACCGACAGGGGGGCGAAAACATTCAGTACTTC

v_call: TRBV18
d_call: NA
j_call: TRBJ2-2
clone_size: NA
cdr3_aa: CASSNLGQNTGELFF
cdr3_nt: TGTGCCAGCTCAAACTTGGGACAGAACACCGGGGAGCTGTTTTTT

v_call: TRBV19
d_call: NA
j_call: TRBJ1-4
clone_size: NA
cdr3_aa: CASRRQYNEKLFF
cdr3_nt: TGTGCCAGTAGAAGACAGTATAATGAAAAACTGTTTTTT

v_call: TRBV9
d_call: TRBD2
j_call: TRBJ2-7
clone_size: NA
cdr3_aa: CASSVEAGRVYEQYF
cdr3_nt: TGTGCCAGCAGCGTAGAGGCAGGGAGGGTATACGAGCAGTACTTC

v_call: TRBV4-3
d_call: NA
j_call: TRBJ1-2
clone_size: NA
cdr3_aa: CASSQGSNGYTF
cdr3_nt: TGCGCCAGCAGCCAAGGGTCGAATGGCTACACCTTC

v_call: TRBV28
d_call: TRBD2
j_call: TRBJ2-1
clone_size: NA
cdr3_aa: CASSRTSGRALEQFF
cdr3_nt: TGTGCCAGCAGCCGGACTAGCGGGAGGGCCCTTGAGCAGTTCTTC

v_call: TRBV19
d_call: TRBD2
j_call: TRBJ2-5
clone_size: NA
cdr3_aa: CASSRGDQETQYF
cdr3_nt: TGTGCCAGTAGTCGGGGGGACCAAGAGACCCAGTACTTC

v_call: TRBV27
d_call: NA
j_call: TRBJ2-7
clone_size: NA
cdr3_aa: CASRLVVGQYF
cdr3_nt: TGTGCCAGCAGACTAGTAGTGGGGCAGTACTTC

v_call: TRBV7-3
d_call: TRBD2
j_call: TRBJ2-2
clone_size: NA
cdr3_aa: CASSAGTSGTGELFF
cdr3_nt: TGTGCCAGCAGCGCCGGGACTAGCGGCACCGGGGAGCTGTTTTTT

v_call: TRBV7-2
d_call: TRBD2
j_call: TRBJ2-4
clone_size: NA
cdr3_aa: CASSQGGSAKNIQYF
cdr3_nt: TGTGCCAGCAGCCAGGGAGGGAGCGCCAAAAACATTCAGTACTTC

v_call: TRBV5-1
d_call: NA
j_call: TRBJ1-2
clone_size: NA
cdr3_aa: CASSLVPGFNYGYTF
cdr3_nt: TGCGCCAGCAGCTTGGTGCCGGGTTTTAACTATGGCTACACCTTC

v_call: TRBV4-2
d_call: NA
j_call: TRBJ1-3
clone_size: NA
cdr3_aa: CASSPGTGAGNTIYF
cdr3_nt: TGTGCCAGCAGCCCTGGAACAGGCGCCGGAAACACCATATATTTT

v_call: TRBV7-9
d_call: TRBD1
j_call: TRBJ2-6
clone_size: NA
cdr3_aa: CASSLDRGQGSSGANVLTF
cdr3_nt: TGTGCCAGCAGCTTAGACCGGGGACAGGGGTCCTCTGGGGCCAACGTCCTGACTTTC